The clone carrying this TCR beta chain was counted a single time. These data are taken from a study of T cells in Graves' hyperthyroidism and ophthalmopathy. TCR beta CDR3 regions were amplified from RNA. Researchers ran a first-round RT-PCR on the TCR CDR3 using the HTBI primer set. MiXCR was run by TCRdb on the multiplex PCR reads, yielding one entry per CDR3 protein. The data contain under 250,000 distinct CDR3 sequences, approximately 23% of them singletons. Out of approximately 10 ml of fresh peripheral blood came the PBMCs. The source material was blood. The origin of this receptor is a middle-aged woman with Graves' ophthalmopathy.

The CDR3 DNA follows: TGTGCCACCAGTGAGACGGGACGGCGGGGAGCTTTCTTT. It specifies CATSETGRRGAFF. This sequence joins TRBV24-1 and TRBJ1-1; D is possibly TRBD1 (5 bases). Trimming shortened V by 4 bases and J by 10 bases, and 15 bases separated the two germline ends. Germline loops: CDR1 KGHDR, CDR2 SFDVKD. There are 13 residues in the CDR3.